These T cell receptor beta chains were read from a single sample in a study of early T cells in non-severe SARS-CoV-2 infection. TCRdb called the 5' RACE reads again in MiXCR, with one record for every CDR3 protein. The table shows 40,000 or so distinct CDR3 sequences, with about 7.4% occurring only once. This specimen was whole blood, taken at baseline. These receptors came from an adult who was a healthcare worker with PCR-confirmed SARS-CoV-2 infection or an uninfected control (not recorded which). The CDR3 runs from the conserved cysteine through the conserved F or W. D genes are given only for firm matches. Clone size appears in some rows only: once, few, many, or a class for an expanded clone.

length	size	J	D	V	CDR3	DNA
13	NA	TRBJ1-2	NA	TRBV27	CASSSGKRYGYTF	TGTGCCAGCAGTTCGGGGAAGAGATATGGCTACACCTTC
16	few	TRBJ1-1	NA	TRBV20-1	CSARDYRQQGTPKAFF	TGCAGTGCTAGAGATTACAGGCAGCAGGGGACTCCAAAAGCTTTCTTT
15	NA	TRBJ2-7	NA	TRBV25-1	CASSGSGKSSYEQYF	TGTGCCAGCAGTGGGAGCGGTAAGAGCTCCTACGAGCAGTACTTC
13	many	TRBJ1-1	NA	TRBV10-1	CASSVTVKLGAFF	TGCGCCAGCAGTGTGACAGTCAAACTGGGGGCTTTCTTT
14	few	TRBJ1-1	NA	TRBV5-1	CASSLTDGNTEAFF	TGCGCCAGCAGCTTGACGGACGGCAACACTGAAGCTTTCTTT
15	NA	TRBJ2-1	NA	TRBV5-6	CASRFGGSAYNEQFF	TGTGCCAGCAGGTTCGGGGGTTCCGCCTACAATGAGCAGTTCTTC
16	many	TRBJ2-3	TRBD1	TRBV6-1	CASSEAMGTGPDTQYF	TGTGCCAGCAGTGAAGCAATGGGGACAGGGCCGGATACGCAGTATTTT
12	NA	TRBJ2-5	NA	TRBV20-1	CSARTLEETQYF	TGCAGTGCTAGAACCCTTGAAGAGACCCAGTACTTC
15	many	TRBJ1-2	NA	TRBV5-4	CASSLAGRAGYGYTF	TGTGCCAGCAGCTTGGCCGGCAGGGCGGGCTATGGCTACACCTTC
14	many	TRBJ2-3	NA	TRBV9	CASSVSLIGDTQYF	TGTGCCAGCAGCGTTTCTCTTATCGGAGATACGCAGTATTTT
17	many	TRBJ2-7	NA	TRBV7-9	CASSLGFTGKSSYEQYF	TGTGCCAGCAGCTTAGGATTCACGGGGAAAAGCTCCTACGAGCAGTACTTC
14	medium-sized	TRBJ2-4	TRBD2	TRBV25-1	CASSDGGIENIQYF	TGTGCCAGCAGTGACGGGGGGATCGAAAACATTCAGTACTTC
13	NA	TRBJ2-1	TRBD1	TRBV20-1	CSARGTGRDEQFF	TGCAGTGCGAGGGGGACAGGGAGAGATGAGCAGTTCTTC
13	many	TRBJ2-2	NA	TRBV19	CASKEGNTGELFF	TGTGCCAGTAAGGAAGGGAACACCGGGGAGCTGTTTTTT
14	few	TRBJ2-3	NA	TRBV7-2	CASSRALIADTQYF	TGTGCCAGCAGCCGGGCCCTGATTGCAGATACGCAGTATTTT
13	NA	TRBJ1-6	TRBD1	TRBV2	CVSRDRGYSPLHF	TGTGTCAGCAGAGACAGGGGATATTCACCCCTCCACTTT
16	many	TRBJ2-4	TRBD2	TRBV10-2	CASSDSGTSAGNIQYF	TGCGCCAGCAGTGATTCCGGGACTAGCGCGGGAAACATTCAGTACTTC
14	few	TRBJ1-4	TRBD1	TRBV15	CATSRRTGDEKLFF	TGTGCCACCAGCAGACGGACAGGGGATGAAAAACTGTTTTTT
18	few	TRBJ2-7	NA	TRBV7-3	CASSQSVPSGESRNEQYF	TGTGCCAGCAGCCAATCCGTTCCATCAGGGGAAAGTAGGAACGAGCAGTACTTC
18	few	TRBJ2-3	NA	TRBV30	CAWSPNRGSSDYTDTQYF	TGTGCCTGGAGTCCAAACCGAGGGTCTAGCGATTACACAGATACGCAGTATTTT
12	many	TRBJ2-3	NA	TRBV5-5	CASSLWSDTQYF	TGTGCCAGCAGCTTGTGGTCAGATACGCAGTATTTT
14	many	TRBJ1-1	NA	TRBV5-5	CASSLGQSNTEAFF	TGTGCCAGCAGCTTGGGACAGTCGAACACTGAAGCTTTCTTT
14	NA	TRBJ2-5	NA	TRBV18	CASSPRGSQETQYF	TGTGCCAGCTCACCACGCGGCTCCCAAGAGACCCAGTACTTC
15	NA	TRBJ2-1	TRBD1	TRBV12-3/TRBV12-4	CASQRGQGSYNEQFF	TGTGCCAGTCAACGGGGACAGGGCTCCTACAATGAGCAGTTCTTC
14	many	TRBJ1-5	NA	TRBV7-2	CASSPGGSNQPQHF	TGTGCCAGCAGTCCCGGAGGTAGCAATCAGCCCCAGCATTTT
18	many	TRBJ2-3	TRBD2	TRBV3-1	CASSQASPGTSTLDTQYF	TGTGCCAGCAGCCAAGCGAGTCCCGGGACTAGTACATTAGATACGCAGTATTTT
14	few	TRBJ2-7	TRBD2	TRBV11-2	CASSLRRGGYEQYF	TGTGCCAGCAGCTTACGGCGGGGGGGCTACGAGCAGTACTTC
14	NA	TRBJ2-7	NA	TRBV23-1	CASSQSVSEGEQYF	TGCGCCAGCAGTCAATCGGTCAGCGAGGGCGAGCAGTACTTC
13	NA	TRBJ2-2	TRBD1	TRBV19	CASQTTGVGELFF	TGTGCCAGTCAGACTACAGGGGTCGGGGAGCTGTTTTTT
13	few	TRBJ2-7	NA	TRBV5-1	CASSLELAHEQYF	TGCGCCAGCAGCTTGGAGTTGGCCCACGAGCAGTACTTC
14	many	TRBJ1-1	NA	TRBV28	CASKAGQMNTEAFF	TGTGCCAGCAAGGCCGGACAGATGAACACTGAAGCTTTCTTT
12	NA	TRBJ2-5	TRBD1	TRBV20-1	CSANRGFETQYF	TGCAGTGCGAACAGGGGGTTTGAGACCCAGTACTTC
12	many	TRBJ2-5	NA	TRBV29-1	CSALAEQETQYF	TGCAGCGCCCTCGCCGAACAAGAGACCCAGTACTTC
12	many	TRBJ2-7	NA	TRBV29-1	CSVEDSGDEQYF	TGCAGCGTTGAAGATTCAGGGGACGAGCAGTACTTC
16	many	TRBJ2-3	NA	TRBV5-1	CASSLYLGETTDTQYF	TGCGCCAGCAGCCTCTATCTTGGGGAAACCACAGATACGCAGTATTTT
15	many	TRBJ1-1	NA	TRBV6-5	CASSFSREGGTEAFF	TGTGCCAGCAGTTTTTCCAGGGAGGGGGGCACTGAAGCTTTCTTT
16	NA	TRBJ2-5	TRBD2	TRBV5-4	CASSLRTSGGSETQYF	TGTGCCAGCAGCTTAAGGACTAGCGGGGGCTCAGAGACCCAGTACTTC
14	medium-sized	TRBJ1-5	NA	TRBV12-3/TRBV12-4	CASSLSQPNQPQHF	TGTGCCAGCAGTTTAAGTCAGCCTAATCAGCCCCAGCATTTT
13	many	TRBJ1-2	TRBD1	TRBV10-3	CAISGDSWYGYTF	TGTGCCATCAGCGGGGACAGCTGGTATGGCTACACCTTC
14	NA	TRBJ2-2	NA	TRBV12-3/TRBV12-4	CASSLGGESGELFF	TGTGCCAGCAGTTTAGGGGGCGAGTCCGGGGAGCTGTTTTTT
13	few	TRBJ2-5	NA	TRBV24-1	CATSESREGTQYF	TGTGCCACCAGTGAATCCAGGGAAGGGACCCAGTACTTC
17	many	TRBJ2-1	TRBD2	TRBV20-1	CSARDGRIAGSSDEQFF	TGCAGTGCTAGAGATGGGAGAATAGCGGGGTCTTCGGATGAGCAGTTCTTC
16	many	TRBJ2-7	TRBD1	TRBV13	CASSRRRDRSSYEQYF	TGTGCCAGCAGCAGGCGCCGGGACAGGAGCTCCTACGAGCAGTACTTC
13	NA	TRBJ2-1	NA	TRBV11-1	CASSSTQYNEQFF	TGTGCCAGCAGCTCCACTCAGTACAATGAGCAGTTCTTC
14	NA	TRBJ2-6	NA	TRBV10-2	CASSDPSGANVLTF	TGCGCCAGCAGTGACCCCTCTGGGGCCAACGTCCTGACTTTC
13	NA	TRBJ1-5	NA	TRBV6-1	CASSVISNQPQHF	TGTGCCAGCAGCGTGATTAGCAATCAGCCCCAGCATTTT
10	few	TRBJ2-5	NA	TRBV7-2	CASSFDRLYF	TGTGCCAGCAGCTTTGACCGCCTGTACTTC
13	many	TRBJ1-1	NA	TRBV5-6	CASRGRGDTEAFF	TGTGCCAGCAGGGGGCGAGGGGACACTGAAGCTTTCTTT
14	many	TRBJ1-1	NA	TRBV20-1	CSASTGRSDTEAFF	TGCAGTGCTAGTACGGGACGGTCGGACACTGAAGCTTTCTTT
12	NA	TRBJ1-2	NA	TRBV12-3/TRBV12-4	CATMGGFYGYTF	TGTGCCACCATGGGGGGATTCTATGGCTACACCTTC
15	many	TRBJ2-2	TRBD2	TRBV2	CASSELAGHTGELFF	TGTGCCAGCAGTGAACTAGCGGGGCACACCGGGGAGCTGTTTTTT
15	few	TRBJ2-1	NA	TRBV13	CASSLRGTSYNEQFF	TGTGCCAGCAGCTTAAGAGGGACATCTTACAATGAGCAGTTCTTC
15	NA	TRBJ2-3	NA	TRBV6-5	CASSYQNKGTDTQYF	TGTGCCAGCAGTTACCAAAACAAGGGCACAGATACGCAGTATTTT
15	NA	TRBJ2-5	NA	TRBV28	CASSFPDQKGETQYF	TGTGCCAGCAGTTTCCCGGACCAGAAGGGGGAGACCCAGTACTTC